The 29 T cell receptor beta chains in this list originate from one sample, sequenced in a study of T cells after yellow fever vaccination. TCRdb independently ran MiXCR on the 5' RACE reads; one entry per CDR3 protein. The sample records over 300,000 distinct CDR3 sequences, approximately 4% being singletons. Specimen: PBMCs, collected 5 days after the yellow fever booster vaccination. These TCRs come from a man younger than 35 who received the YFV17D yellow fever vaccine.

The J gene is TRBJ1-1, the V gene TRBV20-1; D not resolved. The length of the CDR3 is 13 residues. Germline values: CDR1 DFQATT, CDR2 SNEGSKA (reference sequence). V was clipped by 6 bases and J by 0 bases, with 11 bases between them. CDR3: CSASEELNTEAFF. The CDR3 DNA sequence: TGCAGTGCGAGCGAAGAGTTGAACACTGAAGCTTTCTTT.

This clonotype has ten or more counts. The chain joins TRBV2 to TRBJ2-3; 7 bases agree with TRBD2. The CDR3 covers 18 residues. The V and J ends lost 5 bases and 0 bases, in that order; junction bases with no gene match: 14. Germline lookup yields CDR1 SNHLY and CDR2 FYNNEI. The CDR3 bases are TGTGCCAGCAGTCTACGAAACCGAGGACTAGATAGCACAGATACGCAGTATTTT. This encodes CASSLRNRGLDSTDTQYF.

This chain links TRBV9 with TRBJ2-1, with TRBD2 matching 10 bases. Germline CDR1 SGDLS, CDR2 YYNGEE. V lost 4 bases, J lost 4 bases, and 8 bases stayed unmatched. This CDR3 spans 16 amino acids. This chain's CDR3 is CASSSLAGGLYNEQFF. CDR3 coding DNA: TGTGCCAGCAGCTCCTTAGCGGGGGGCCTGTACAATGAGCAGTTCTTC.

This clonotype came up a few times. The chain combines TRBV7-2 with TRBJ1-2, with D perhaps matching TRBD1 (6 bases). The germline V and J ends were trimmed by 1 base and 4 bases, with 22 bases remaining between them. Germline V gene sequence: CDR1 SGHTA, CDR2 FQGNSA. The CDR3 has 18 amino acids. The CDR3 coding sequence is TGTGCCAGCAGCTTAGGCCCTCGGTCAGGGGAGGTTGGCTATGGCTACACCTTC. Its translation: CASSLGPRSGEVGYGYTF.

This clonotype has only a few counts. The V and J genes are TRBV11-1 and TRBJ2-3, with D possibly being TRBD2 (5 bases). The CDR3 consists of 15 residues. Per germline, CDR1 SGHAT and CDR2 FQDESV (reference sequence). Trimming took off 6 bases at V and 0 bases at J, with 13 bases between the two ends. The CDR3 protein is CASRSRPGSTDTQYF. The CDR3 nucleotides read TGTGCCAGCAGAAGCCGGCCGGGGAGCACAGATACGCAGTATTTT.

The rearrangement joins TRBV20-1 to TRBJ1-3; D ambiguous. This CDR3 has 12 amino acids. Trimming pared 3 bases from V and 4 bases from J, leaving 7 bases between. Per germline, CDR1 DFQATT and CDR2 SNEGSKA (reference sequence). CDR3 DNA: TGCAGTGCTAGCCCCGGGGGAAACACCATATATTTT. Translation: CSASPGGNTIYF.

This clonotype was detected a few times. The rearrangement joins TRBV7-9 to TRBJ1-1, with unresolved D. This CDR3 has 13 residues. The V and J ends lost 8 bases and 1 base respectively, with 11 bases between them. Germline V gives CDR1 SEHNR, CDR2 FQNEAQ (reference sequence). The CDR3, as DNA: TGTGCCAGCCTCCGACACCCGAACACTGAAGCTTTCTTT. The encoded protein is CASLRHPNTEAFF.

This clonotype was picked up a small number of times. The CDR3 region is CSVSGTGGNNQPQHF. The CDR3 DNA reads as TGCAGCGTCTCAGGGACAGGGGGCAACAATCAGCCCCAGCATTTT. The rearrangement uses TRBV29-1 and TRBJ1-5; TRBD1 matches 12 bases. The CDR3 runs 15 residues. Looked up from germline, CDR1 is SQVTM and CDR2 is ANQGSEA. Trimming at V came to 6 bases and at J to 3 bases, leaving 6 bases not matched to a gene.

This chain uses TRBV7-2 with TRBJ2-5; unclear D gene. The germline V gene has CDR1 SGHTA and CDR2 FQGNSA. CDR3 length: 13 amino acids. Trimming stripped 7 bases from V and 3 bases from J, with 12 bases between. The CDR3, as DNA: TGTGCCAGCACCCCGGCCATTAAAGAGACCCAGTACTTC. Its protein product is CASTPAIKETQYF. The full variable domain, rest sourced from reference TRBV7-2 and TRBJ2-5, is GAGVSQSPSNKVTEKGKDVELRCDPISGHTALYWYRQSLGQGLEFLIYFQGNSAPDKSGLPSDRFSAERTGGSVSTLTIQRTQQEDSAVYLCASTPAIKETQYFGPGTRLLVL.

This clonotype has just a few counts. This chain links TRBV3-1 with TRBJ2-1, with D possibly TRBD1 on 5 matching bases. V was clipped by 5 bases and J by 2 bases, with 10 bases between them. Germline assignment: CDR1 LGHDT and CDR2 YNNKEL (reference sequence). The CDR3 runs 14 residues. CDR3 DNA: TGTGCCAGCAGCTTGACAGCCCCCTACAATGAGCAGTTCTTC. Amino acid sequence: CASSLTAPYNEQFF.

This chain uses TRBV7-2 with TRBJ2-2, with TRBD2 identical over 8 bases. The CDR3 sequence is 20 residues long. Germline V gene lookup returns CDR1 SGHTA and CDR2 FQGNSA. After removal of 0 bases from V and 0 bases from J, the junction contained 12 bases not matched to a gene. The CDR3 nucleotides read TGTGCCAGCAGCTTAGCGGGCGGAGCGAGCGGGGGATCGAACACCGGGGAGCTGTTTTTT. It codes for CASSLAGGASGGSNTGELFF.

A few counts support this clonotype. The chain carries TRBV3-1 and TRBJ1-1; D ambiguous. This CDR3 has 12 amino acids. Germline V gene sequence: CDR1 LGHDT, CDR2 YNNKEL (reference sequence). V dropped 2 bases and J dropped 3 bases, with 4 bases sitting between them. The CDR3 reads CASSQSHTEAFF. The CDR3 nucleotides read TGTGCCAGCAGCCAAAGTCACACTGAAGCTTTCTTT. Full variable domain (outside the CDR3, taken from reference TRBV3-1 and TRBJ1-1): DTAVSQTPKYLVTQMGNDKSIKCEQNLGHDTMYWYKQDSKKFLKIMFSYNNKELIINETVPNRFSPKSPDKAHLNLHINSLELGDSAVYFCASSQSHTEAFFGQGTRLTVV.

This clonotype was found many times. This chain uses TRBV5-1 with TRBJ1-2, with a possible D match to TRBD1 (6 bases). Germline CDR1 SGHRS, CDR2 YFSETQ. V was shortened by 2 bases and J by 1 base, with 12 bases between the two germline ends. There are 15 residues in the CDR3. The CDR3 here is CASSLRGFDNYGYTF. The CDR3 DNA sequence: TGCGCCAGCAGCTTAAGGGGGTTTGATAACTATGGCTACACCTTC.

J is TRBJ1-6 and V is TRBV6-6; D remains unclear. Trimming left V 8 bases short and J 9 bases short, with 17 bases between. Germline V gives CDR1 MNHNY, CDR2 SVGAGI (reference sequence). The length of the CDR3 is 14 residues. Here the CDR3 reads CASGVVEGGSPLHF. CDR3 DNA sequence: TGTGCCAGCGGGGTCGTAGAAGGTGGTTCACCCCTCCACTTT.

This clonotype was counted ten times or more. The chain uses TRBV2 and TRBJ2-3, with D tentatively TRBD1 (5 bases). This CDR3 has 14 amino acids. Germline V gives CDR1 SNHLY, CDR2 FYNNEI. The V and J ends lost 11 bases and 2 bases respectively, with 17 bases between them. Here the CDR3 DNA reads TGTGCCCAGAGAAGGGGCAGGCTCACAGATACGCAGTATTTT. Protein product: CAQRRGRLTDTQYF.

This clonotype has ten or more counts. The gene calls are TRBV7-2 and TRBJ1-6, with TRBD1 as a possible D gene (6 bases). This CDR3 comprises 12 residues. Germline V gene sequence: CDR1 SGHTA, CDR2 FQGNSA. V shed 3 bases and J shed 9 bases, with 6 bases lying between them. The CDR3 bases are TGTGCCAGCAGCTTGGACAGTTCACCCCTCCACTTT. This translates into CASSLDSSPLHF.

The V gene is TRBV29-1, the J gene TRBJ2-2; TRBD1 is a possible D gene (6 bases). V dropped 5 bases and J dropped 1 base, with 14 bases sitting between them. This CDR3 spans 15 amino acids. The V gene's germline CDR1 is SQVTM and CDR2 ANQGSEA. CDR3 loop: CSVPAGTQNTGELFF. The DNA for the CDR3 is TGCAGCGTTCCGGCTGGGACACAGAACACCGGGGAGCTGTTTTTT.

The sample holds many counts of this clonotype. This chain joins TRBV4-3 and TRBJ2-2; 8 bases align to TRBD1. The ends lost 2 bases at V and 4 bases at J; junction bases unmatched: 3. This CDR3 spans 15 amino acids. Germline V lookup: CDR1 LGHNA, CDR2 YSLEER. The CDR3 DNA is TGCGCCAGCAGCCAACAGGACAGGGCCACCGGGGAGCTGTTTTTT. Protein sequence: CASSQQDRATGELFF.

This sequence joins TRBV5-6 and TRBJ2-3, with D hard to call. The germline CDR1 and CDR2 sequences are SGHDT and YYEEEE. The CDR3 extends over 15 amino acids. V was shortened by 3 bases and J by 4 bases, with 15 bases between the two germline ends. The CDR3, as DNA: TGTGCCAGCAGCTCCGGCAAGGGCCGTCCAGATACGCAGTATTTT. This encodes CASSSGKGRPDTQYF.

This clonotype has only a few counts. CDR3 coding DNA: TGTGCCAGCAGCTTGGGGGGATTCGGAGGGACTGAAGCTTTCTTT. Its protein product is CASSLGGFGGTEAFF. The V and J genes are TRBV5-5 and TRBJ1-1, with unresolved D. Germline CDR1 and CDR2: SGHKS and YYEKEE (reference sequence). The V gene lost 0 bases and the J gene lost 5 bases, with 14 bases spanning the gap. This CDR3 is built from 15 residues.

This clonotype was seen a handful of times. J is TRBJ2-3 and V is TRBV7-6, with 7 nucleotides matching TRBD1. The CDR3 is 15 residues long. V lost 5 bases and J lost 4; bases outside the gene matches: 9. Germline-derived CDR1 and CDR2 are SGHVS and FNYEAQ. The CDR3 protein is CASSRRQGRADTQYF. CDR3 DNA sequence: TGTGCCAGCAGCAGGAGACAGGGCCGGGCAGATACGCAGTATTTT.

The chain employs TRBV4-1 and TRBJ2-1; 7 bases map to TRBD2. The germline V gene has CDR1 MGHRA and CDR2 YSYEKL. This CDR3 region has 13 residues. Trimming took 3 bases from V and 5 from J; bases not matched to a gene: 1. CDR3 DNA sequence: TGCGCCAGCAGCCACCGGGAGGACAATGAGCAGTTCTTC. It translates to CASSHREDNEQFF.

The rearrangement uses TRBV5-1 and TRBJ2-1; tentative D call: TRBD2 (6 bases). CDR3 length: 14 residues. Germline V gene sequence: CDR1 SGHRS, CDR2 YFSETQ. The V and J ends lost 4 bases and 8 bases respectively, with 16 bases between them. The CDR3 region is CASSPEAGRDEQFF. CDR3 DNA sequence: TGCGCCAGCAGCCCCGAGGCGGGGCGGGATGAGCAGTTCTTC.

The V call is TRBV5-1, the J call TRBJ2-6, with 14 nucleotides matching TRBD2. CDR1 and CDR2 (germline): SGHRS, YFSETQ. V lost 5 bases, J lost 0 bases, and 4 bases stayed unmatched. This CDR3 has 18 residues. This chain's CDR3 is CASRRTSGGISGANVLTF. The CDR3 bases are TGCGCCAGCAGAAGGACTAGCGGGGGGATCTCTGGGGCCAACGTCCTGACTTTC.

This clonotype has ten or more counts. The V call is TRBV6-5, the J call TRBJ1-1; TRBD1 aligns across 10 bases. Trimming took 5 bases from V and 0 from J; bases not matched to a gene: 3. The CDR3 runs 15 residues. Germline values: CDR1 MNHEY, CDR2 SVGAGI. The DNA for the CDR3 is TGTGCCAGCAGTCCCGGGACAGGGGTGAACACTGAAGCTTTCTTT. Amino acids: CASSPGTGVNTEAFF.

This clonotype was seen only a few times. The J gene is TRBJ2-5, the V gene TRBV6-5; D is unresolved. From germline, CDR1 is MNHEY and CDR2 SVGAGI. Trimming took 10 bases from V and 0 from J, leaving 12 bases between them. There are 13 residues in the CDR3. DNA for the CDR3: TGTGCCACCCAGACGGTATACCAAGAGACCCAGTACTTC. It specifies CATQTVYQETQYF.

This clonotype was observed a few times. The V and J genes are TRBV7-3 and TRBJ1-1; D remains unclear. From germline, CDR1 is SGHTA and CDR2 FQGTGA. CDR3 length: 17 residues. V lost 2 bases and J lost 8, with 24 bases in between. The chain's CDR3 is CASSLAHAGLGASEAFF. The CDR3, as DNA: TGTGCCAGCAGCTTAGCGCACGCGGGCCTGGGTGCGTCAGAAGCTTTCTTT.

This clonotype was found a few times. This sequence joins TRBV6-6 and TRBJ2-7; tentatively, D is TRBD1 (5 bases). Trimming removed 7 bases at V and 2 bases at J, with 12 bases between. CDR1 MNHNY and CDR2 SVGAGI come from the germline V gene (reference sequence). The CDR3 loop spans 13 amino acids. The CDR3 DNA reads as TGTGCCAGCATGGGGCAGAGACCCTACGAGCAGTACGTC. It yields the protein CASMGQRPYEQYV.

This clonotype showed up just a few times. The chain recombines TRBV20-1 with TRBJ1-2, with a tentative D call TRBD1 (5 bases). V was trimmed by 0 bases and J by 8 bases, leaving 22 bases between them. The germline gives CDR1 DFQATT, CDR2 SNEGSKA (reference sequence). The CDR3 totals 16 residues. CDR3 coding DNA: TGCAGTGCTAGAGATCCCCGGTCCGGGGGTCTGGGGGGCTACACCTTC. Translating it yields CSARDPRSGGLGGYTF.